The clone carrying this T cell receptor beta chain was found many times. Antigen unknown. This entry comes from a study of T cells in Graves' hyperthyroidism and ophthalmopathy. There were TCR beta CDR3 regions amplified from RNA transcripts. The HTBI primer set drove a first-round RT-PCR of the TCR CDR3. TCRdb reprocessed the multiplex PCR reads via MiXCR and lists one record per CDR3 protein. Counted here are roughly 520,000 distinct CDR3 sequences, approximately 25% occurring once; the ten biggest clones make up roughly 10%. Ophthalmopathy patients had moderate-to-severe active disease, CAS ≥3, NOSPECS ≥4, and disease duration under 3 months. Patients were excluded because of uncontrolled infection, other autoimmune disease, pregnancy or lactation. General study points: The model made its ophthalmopathy prediction, and onset followed a median 6.5 months later. A model of 13 V-J features distinguished ophthalmopathy from stable hyperthyroidism.

Between the trimmed V and J ends, which lost 4 bases and 4 bases, there was a span of 14 bases. The CDR3 extends over 14 amino acids. Looked up from germline, CDR1 is SGHRS and CDR2 is YFSETQ. The chain links TRBV5-1 to TRBJ2-5; D possibly corresponds to TRBD2 (6 bases). The specimen was blood. This TCR was sampled from a woman aged 25 to 39 with Graves' ophthalmopathy. The chain's CDR3 is CASSPGWGGETQYF. CDR3 nucleotides: TGCGCCAGCAGCCCAGGATGGGGAGGAGAGACCCAGTACTTC.